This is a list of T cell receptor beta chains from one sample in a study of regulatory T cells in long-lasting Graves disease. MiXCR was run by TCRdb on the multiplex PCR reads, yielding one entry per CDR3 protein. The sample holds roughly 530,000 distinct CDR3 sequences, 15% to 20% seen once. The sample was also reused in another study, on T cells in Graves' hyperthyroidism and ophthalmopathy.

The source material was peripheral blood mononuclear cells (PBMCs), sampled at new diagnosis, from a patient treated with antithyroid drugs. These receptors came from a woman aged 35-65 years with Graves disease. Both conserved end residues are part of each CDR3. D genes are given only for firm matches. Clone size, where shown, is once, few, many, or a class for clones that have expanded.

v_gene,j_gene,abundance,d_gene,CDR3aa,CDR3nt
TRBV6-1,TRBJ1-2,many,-,CASSELPGGDYGYTF,TGTGCCAGCAGTGAATTGCCAGGAGGCGACTATGGCTACACCTTC
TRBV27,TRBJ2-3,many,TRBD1,CASSPGTGYTDTQYF,TGTGCCAGCAGTCCGGGGACAGGATACACAGATACGCAGTATTTT
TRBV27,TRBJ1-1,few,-,CASTPRSGFRAFF,TGTGCCAGCACCCCGAGGTCGGGATTCCGAGCTTTCTTT
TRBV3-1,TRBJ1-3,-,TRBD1,CASSLQWDSSGNTIYF,TGTGCCAGCAGCCTTCAATGGGACAGCTCTGGAAACACCATATATTTT
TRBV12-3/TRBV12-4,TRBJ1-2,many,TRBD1,CASRSGQAEYRYTF,TGTGCCAGCAGGTCGGGACAGGCCGAATACCGCTACACCTTC
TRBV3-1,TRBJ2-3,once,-,CASSQDTGLLTDTQYF,TGTGCCAGCAGCCAAGATACTGGACTTCTCACAGATACGCAGTATTTT
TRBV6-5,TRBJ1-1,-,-,CARSYSNQMNTEAFF,TGTGCCAGGAGTTACTCGAATCAAATGAACACTGAAGCTTTCTTT
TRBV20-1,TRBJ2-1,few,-,CSAISAGGDEQFF,TGCAGTGCTATCAGTGCCGGGGGAGATGAGCAGTTCTTC
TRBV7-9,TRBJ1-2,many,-,CASSLAGGGYGYTF,TGTGCCAGCAGCTTAGCGGGCGGCGGCTATGGCTACACCTTC
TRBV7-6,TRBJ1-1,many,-,CASLAQMNTEAFF,TGTGCCAGCCTCGCACAGATGAACACTGAAGCTTTCTTT
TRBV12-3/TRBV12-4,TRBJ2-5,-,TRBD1,CASNGQGRRETQYF,TGTGCCAGCAACGGACAGGGGCGGCGGGAGACCCAGTACTTC
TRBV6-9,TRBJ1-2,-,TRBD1,CASSYGTGRDYGYTF,TGTGCCAGCAGTTACGGGACAGGGAGGGACTATGGCTACACCTTC
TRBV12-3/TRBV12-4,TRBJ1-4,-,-,CASSIPNEKLFF,TGTGCCAGCAGTATACCGAATGAAAAACTGTTTTTT
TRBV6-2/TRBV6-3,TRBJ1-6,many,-,CASSLQGTYNSPLHF,TGTGCCAGCAGTCTACAGGGAACCTATAATTCACCCCTCCACTTT
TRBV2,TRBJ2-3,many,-,CASRIRTSTDTQYF,TGTGCCAGCAGGATCCGGACTAGCACAGATACGCAGTATTTT
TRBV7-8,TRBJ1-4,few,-,CASSLAGVLNEKLFF,TGTGCCAGCAGCTTAGCAGGGGTCCTCAATGAAAAACTGTTTTTT
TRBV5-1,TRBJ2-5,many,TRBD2,CASSKGLQETQYF,TGCGCCAGCAGCAAGGGACTACAAGAGACCCAGTACTTC
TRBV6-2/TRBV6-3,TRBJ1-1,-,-,CASSYLRGDTEAFF,TGTGCCAGCAGTTACTTACGGGGGGACACTGAAGCTTTCTTT